The T cell receptor (beta chain) described here comes from a study of cytomegalovirus exposure and HLA in healthy donors. The study, taken as a whole, reports: It was confirmed in vitro that a few of the CMV-associated chains were specific for CMV antigens. Across donors, most TCRs were seen rarely, yet some public ones were widespread.

Note on this clone: What it recognizes is unknown.

Produced via immunoSEQ multiplex PCR; TCRdb's table is partial and in-frame only. The sample has 200,000 or so clones, 75% to 85% seen once; the top ten hold about an eighth. The CDR3 runs 13 residues. V lost 6 bases and J lost 2, with 10 bases in between. Looked up from germline, CDR1 is MRHNA and CDR2 is SNTAGT. These donors were members of the approximately 110-subject validation cohort, a group separate from the roughly 670-subject first cohort. The gene calls are TRBV6-4 and TRBJ1-2; D may be TRBD1 (6 bases). The TCR originated in a woman aged 25 to 45 in good health and CMV-seropositive. The sample was PBMCs. The CDR3 DNA reads as TGTGCCAGCAGAGACGACAGGAACTATGGCTACACCTTC. It yields the protein CASRDDRNYGYTF.